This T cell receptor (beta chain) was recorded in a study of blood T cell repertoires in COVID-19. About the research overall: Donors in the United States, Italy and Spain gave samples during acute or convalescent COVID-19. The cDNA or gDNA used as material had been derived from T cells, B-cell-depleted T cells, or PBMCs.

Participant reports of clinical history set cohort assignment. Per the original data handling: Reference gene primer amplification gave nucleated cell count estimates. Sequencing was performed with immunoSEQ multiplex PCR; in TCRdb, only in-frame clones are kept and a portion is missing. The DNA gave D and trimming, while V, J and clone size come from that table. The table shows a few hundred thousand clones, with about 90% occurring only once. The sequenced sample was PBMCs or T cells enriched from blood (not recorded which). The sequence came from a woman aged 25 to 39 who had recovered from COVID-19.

The CDR3 here is CASSYRGANYGYTF. The CDR3, as DNA: TGTGCCAGCAGTTACAGGGGTGCTAACTATGGCTACACCTTC. The chain uses TRBV6-5 and TRBJ1-2; D perhaps matches TRBD1 (5 bases). Germline V gene sequence: CDR1 MNHEY, CDR2 SVGAGI. The V end was cut by 2 bases, the J end by 0 bases, with 7 bases between. This CDR3 has 14 residues.